Sequencing of this TCR beta chain was carried out in a study of cytomegalovirus exposure and HLA in healthy donors. Across the study: Earlier, 95 million to 120 million unique TCR beta sequences were recovered from approximately 180 million T cells by an analysis. Findings and caveats of the study: Highly shared sequence variants in one cluster were likely a sequencing artifact.

The V end lost 0 bases, the J end lost 8 bases, and 10 bases lay between the germline ends. The CDR3 consists of 14 residues. Germline-derived CDR1 and CDR2 are SGHDN and FVKESK. About this clone itself: The target antigen is unknown.

A multiplex PCR was run with 60 Vbeta primers and 13 Jbeta primers. Repertoires were generated with immunoSEQ multiplex PCR, while TCRdb's copy carries only in-frame clones and drops some. Among over 150,000 clones, about 85% were seen once, and the ten largest hold about 2.5%. Sequenced: PBMCs. The rearrangement links TRBV14 to TRBJ2-2, with D unresolved. The clonotype comes from a man aged 25-45 years in good health and CMV-seropositive. The CDR3 loop is CASSQDMIGGELFF. Here the CDR3 DNA reads TGTGCCAGCAGCCAAGATATGATCGGGGGGGAGCTGTTTTTT.